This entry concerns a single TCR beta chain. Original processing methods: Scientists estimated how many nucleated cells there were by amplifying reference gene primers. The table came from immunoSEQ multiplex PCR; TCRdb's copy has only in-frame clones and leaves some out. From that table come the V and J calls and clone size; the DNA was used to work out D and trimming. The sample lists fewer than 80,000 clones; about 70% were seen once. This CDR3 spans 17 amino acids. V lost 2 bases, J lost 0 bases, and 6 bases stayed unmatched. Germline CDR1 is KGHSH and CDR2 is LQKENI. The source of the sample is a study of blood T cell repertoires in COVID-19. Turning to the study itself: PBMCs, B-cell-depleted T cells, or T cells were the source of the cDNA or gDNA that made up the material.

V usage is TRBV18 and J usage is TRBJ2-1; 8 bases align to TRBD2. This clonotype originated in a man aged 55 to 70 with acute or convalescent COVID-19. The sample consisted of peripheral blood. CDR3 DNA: TGTGCCAGCTCACCAGAGGCGGCGGGGGGCTCCTACAATGAGCAGTTCTTC. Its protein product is CASSPEAAGGSYNEQFF.